These 15 T cell receptor beta chains share one sample of origin, sequenced in a study of blood T cell repertoires in COVID-19 (dated by TCRdb to 2020 to 2021). Receptor libraries were prepared by the immunoSEQ multiplex PCR assay. TCRdb re-hosts the immuneACCESS table, in-frame sequences only. Its copies lack some clones; in the studies checked, an unresolved V gene accounts for under half of them, and the cause for the rest is not known. The sample profile shows about 330,000 clones; around nine tenths of them were found once. The ten most abundant clones make up under 6.5% of the sample. The sequencing sample was made of PBMCs or T cells enriched from blood (not recorded which). The receptors stem from a young woman who had recovered from COVID-19.

The CDR3 region has the DNA TGTGCCAGCAGCAAGACTAGCGGGGGGGCAGAGACCCAGTACTTC. It encodes CASSKTSGGAETQYF. The chain joins TRBV5-4 to TRBJ2-5, with TRBD2 matching 14 bases. Germline V gene data show CDR1 as SGHNT and CDR2 as YYREEE (reference sequence). This CDR3 is 15 amino acids long. V trimming: 4 bases; J trimming: 4 bases; junction bases outside the gene matches: 3.

V and J are TRBV5-8 and TRBJ2-7, with D uncertain. The V and J ends lost 0 bases and 6 bases respectively, with 10 bases between them. From germline, CDR1 is SGHTS and CDR2 YDEGEE. This CDR3 contains 13 residues. The CDR3, as DNA: TGTGCCAGCAGCTTGGACGCGAACGTCGAGCAGTACTTC. Protein sequence: CASSLDANVEQYF. The variable domain in full, with the rest retrieved from reference TRBV5-8 and TRBJ2-7, is EAGVTQSPTHLIKTRGQQATLRCSPISGHTSVYWYQQALGLGLQFLLWYDEGEERNRGNFPPRFSGRQFPNYSSELNVNALELEDSALYLCASSLDANVEQYFGPGTRLTVT.

This chain joins TRBV6-5 and TRBJ1-5; 7 bases line up with TRBD1. Germline trimming cut 6 bases from V and 7 bases from J; bases unmatched to any gene: 6. Germline CDR1 reads MNHEY; CDR2 reads SVGAGI. This CDR3 spans 13 amino acids. DNA of the CDR3: TGTGCCAGCAGGCTGACAGGGTCCCAGCCCCAGCATTTT. It yields the protein CASRLTGSQPQHF.

The V and J genes are TRBV21-1 and TRBJ1-2; the table calls TRBD1, which could not be checked here. TRBV21-1 is recorded as a pseudogene. CDR3 length: 15 amino acids. This chain's CDR3 is CATGLDRAWNYGYTF. Here the CDR3 DNA reads TGTGCCACCGGGTTGGACAGGGCATGGAACTATGGCTACACCTTC.

This rearrangement joins TRBV5-1 to TRBJ2-5, with D unresolved. CDR3 length equals 13 residues. V shed 0 bases and J shed 3 bases, with 6 bases lying between them. From germline, CDR1 is SGHRS and CDR2 YFSETQ. The CDR3 region has the DNA TGCGCCAGCAGCTTGGCCCCGGAAGAGACCCAGTACTTC. Encoded protein: CASSLAPEETQYF.

The chain carries TRBV19 and TRBJ1-5; 9 bases are shared with TRBD1. Germline CDR1 is LNHDA and CDR2 is SQIVND (reference sequence). The CDR3 has 16 residues. J gave up 6 bases and V 3 bases, and 9 bases lay outside the gene matches. The CDR3 DNA is TGTGCCAGTAGTATTTTCGGACAGGGGCTCGGTCAGCCCCAGCATTTT. Amino acid sequence: CASSIFGQGLGQPQHF.

The chain combines TRBV6-5 with TRBJ1-2; D possibly corresponds to TRBD1 (6 bases). CDR1 is MNHEY, CDR2 SVGAGI, per germline. The CDR3 runs to 13 residues. The V and J ends lost 6 bases and 6 bases respectively, with 14 bases between them. This CDR3 reads CASRNRERDGYTF. The CDR3 nucleotides are TGTGCCAGCAGAAACAGGGAAAGGGATGGCTACACCTTC.

The chain links TRBV18 to TRBJ1-1; tentatively, D is TRBD1 (5 bases). Germline V gives CDR1 KGHSH, CDR2 LQKENI. This CDR3 has 13 amino acids. Trimming left V 6 bases short and J 1 base short, with 9 bases between. CDR3 residues: CASSQDKNTEAFF. DNA of the CDR3: TGTGCCAGCTCGCAGGACAAGAACACTGAAGCTTTCTTT. Variable domain in full (rest from reference TRBV18 and TRBJ1-1): NAGVMQNPRHLVRRRGQEARLRCSPMKGHSHVYWYRQLPEEGLKFMVYLQKENIIDESGMPKERFSAEFPKEGPSILRIQQVVRGDSAAYFCASSQDKNTEAFFGQGTRLTVV.

Points on this clone: At one end, the junction sequence differs from germline, possibly due to a read error. The chain employs TRBV7-7 and TRBJ2-5; possibly TRBD2 for D (5 bases). From germline, CDR1 is SSHAT and CDR2 FNYEAQ (reference sequence). The CDR3 is 13 residues long. CDR3: CASSLGLEETQYF. In nucleotides, the CDR3 is TGTGCTAGCAGCCTCGGACTGGAAGAGACCCAGTACTTC.

This sequence joins TRBV19 and TRBJ2-7; 10 nucleotides agree with TRBD2. CDR1 and CDR2 (germline): LNHDA, SQIVND (reference sequence). V gave up 5 bases and J gave up 2 bases; unmatched junction bases: 6. CDR3 length: 15 residues. The CDR3 DNA sequence: TGTGCCAGTAGTCGCACTCTAGCGGGGGCCTACGAGCAGTACTTC. Its translation: CASSRTLAGAYEQYF.

The CDR3 DNA sequence: TGTGCCAGCTCACCTATCCCGGGACAGGAGTCCATGAACACTGAAGCTTTCTTT. Translating gives CASSPIPGQESMNTEAFF. The V gene is TRBV18, the J gene TRBJ1-1; 8 bases match TRBD1. The CDR3 is made up of 18 amino acids. V shed 3 bases, J shed 0 bases, and the junction held 12 bases outside the gene matches. Germline-derived CDR1 and CDR2 are KGHSH and LQKENI.

The chain joins TRBV13 to TRBJ2-2, with TRBD1 identical over 7 bases. CDR1 and CDR2 from the germline V gene are PRHDT and FYEKMQ (reference sequence). With 7 bases clipped from V and 3 bases from J, the junction kept 23 bases outside the gene matches. The CDR3 sequence is 20 residues long. The CDR3 sequence is CASTTLKGQPDILDTGELFF. CDR3 in DNA: TGTGCCAGCACTACGCTAAAGGGACAGCCCGACATCCTTGACACCGGGGAGCTGTTTTTT. The full variable domain, its missing parts supplied by reference TRBV13 and TRBJ2-2, is AAGVIQSPRHLIKEKRETATLKCYPIPRHDTVYWYQQGPGQDPQFLISFYEKMQSDKGSIPDRFSAQQFSDYHSELNMSSLELGDSALYFCASTTLKGQPDILDTGELFFGEGSRLTVL.

V and J are TRBV27 and TRBJ1-2; possible D gene TRBD1, 6 bases. Germline CDR1 MNHEY, CDR2 SMNVEV (reference sequence). The CDR3 consists of 14 residues. V lost 0 bases, J lost 8 bases, and 13 bases lay in between. CDR3 bases: TGTGCCAGCAGTTTATCGCGGGGGGCGTCCGGCTACACCTTC. It yields the protein CASSLSRGASGYTF.

V is TRBV30 and J is TRBJ2-7, with a possible D match to TRBD1 (5 bases). V gave up 4 bases and J gave up 7 bases, with 11 bases separating them. Germline V gives CDR1 GTSNPN, CDR2 SVGIG (reference sequence). The length of the CDR3 is 11 residues. The CDR3 loop reads CAWTGYGEQYF. CDR3 bases: TGTGCCTGGACAGGGTACGGGGAGCAGTACTTC.

A single count supports this clone. V gene TRBV6-6 combines with J gene TRBJ1-5; the D is unclear. Germline V gene data show CDR1 as MNHNY and CDR2 as SVGAGI (reference sequence). The CDR3 runs 10 residues. Trimming removed 5 bases at V and 7 bases at J, with 3 bases between. The CDR3 is CASSIQPQHF. The CDR3 region has the DNA TGTGCCAGCAGTATACAGCCCCAGCATTTT.